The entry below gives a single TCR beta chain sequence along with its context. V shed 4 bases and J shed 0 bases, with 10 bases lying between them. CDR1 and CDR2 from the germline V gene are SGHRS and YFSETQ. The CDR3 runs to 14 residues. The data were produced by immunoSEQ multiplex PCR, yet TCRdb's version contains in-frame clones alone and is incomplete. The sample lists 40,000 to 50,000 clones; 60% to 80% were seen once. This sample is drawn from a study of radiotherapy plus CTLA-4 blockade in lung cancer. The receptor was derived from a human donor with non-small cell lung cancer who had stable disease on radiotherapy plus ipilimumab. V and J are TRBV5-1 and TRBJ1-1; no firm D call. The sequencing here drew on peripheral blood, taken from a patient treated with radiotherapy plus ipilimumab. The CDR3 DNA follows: TGCGCCAGCAGCGCTACAGACCTGAACACTGAAGCTTTCTTT. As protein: CASSATDLNTEAFF. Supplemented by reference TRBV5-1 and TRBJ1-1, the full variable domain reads KAGVTQTPRYLIKTRGQQVTLSCSPISGHRSVSWYQQTPGQGLQFLFEYFSETQRNKGNFPGRFSGRQFSNSRSEMNVSTLELGDSALYLCASSATDLNTEAFFGQGTRLTVV.